This T cell receptor (beta chain) appears in the sequencing data of a study of T cell repertoires and HLA-DP antigens. Study-wide background: Alloreactive CD4+ T cells targeted HLA-DP on transduced HeLa. Pre-culture CD4+ samples used about 1,100 ng DNA versus about 200 ng for CD137+CD4+ sorts. Findings and limits, study-wide: Antigen presentation used HeLa cells, with total CD4+ cells responding.

CD4+ T cells, purified by negative selection, averaged roughly 98% purity. Of note for this clone: What it recognizes is unknown.

V shed 5 bases and J shed 8 bases, with 18 bases lying between them. The CDR3 contains 15 residues. Germline assignment: CDR1 SSHAT and CDR2 FNYEAQ (reference sequence). TCRdb's copy holds only in-frame clones and misses some; the assay was immunoSEQ multiplex PCR. Of about 73,000 clones listed, around 77% were seen once; the top ten hold more than 1.5%. Sequences were obtained from CD4+ T cells from PBMCs. The TCR sequence derives from a man aged 55 to 70 in good health and CMV-seronegative. This rearrangement joins TRBV7-7 to TRBJ1-4; tentatively, D is TRBD1 (5 bases). The CDR3 loop reads CASSPGGQGGEKLFF. The CDR3 DNA reads as TGTGCCAGCAGCCCCGGTGGGCAGGGTGGGGAAAAACTGTTTTTT.